This T cell receptor beta chain was obtained from a study of vaccination and CD4 T cells after COVID-19. Sequence data for DNA of cultured CD4+ T cells were generated by the Oncomine TCR Beta short-read assay. TCRdb independently ran MiXCR on the PCR reads; one entry per CDR3 protein. The sample shows about 16,000 distinct CDR3 sequences, about half of them seen only once. Regarding time point: late sampling 161 to 241 days after vaccination in three convalescent patients. Treatment of the sample: roughly 11-day PBMC culture with coronavirus spike peptide pools or control peptides (ViraFEST assay). Each well held more than 1.5 million PBMCs in IL-2 (roughly 10 IU/ml) medium with approximately 9.4 ug/ml peptide pools. Replacement of half the medium with fresh IL-2 medium took place on days 3 and 7. In its sample, this clonotype was seen a few times. Its antigen is unidentified. The TCR sequence derives from a human donor who had recovered from COVID-19. Specimen: CD4+ T cells from blood, cultured in vitro, collected about 7 months after SARS-CoV-2 vaccination.

CDR3 nucleotide sequence: TGCAGTGCTATGACAGGGGCTTACCAAGAGACCCAGTACTTC. Translated: CSAMTGAYQETQYF. J is TRBJ2-5 and V is TRBV20-1, with TRBD1 identical over 8 bases. This CDR3 has 14 residues. The germline V gene encodes CDR1 DFQATT and CDR2 SNEGSKA (reference sequence). With 4 bases clipped from V and 0 bases from J, the junction kept 4 bases outside the gene matches.